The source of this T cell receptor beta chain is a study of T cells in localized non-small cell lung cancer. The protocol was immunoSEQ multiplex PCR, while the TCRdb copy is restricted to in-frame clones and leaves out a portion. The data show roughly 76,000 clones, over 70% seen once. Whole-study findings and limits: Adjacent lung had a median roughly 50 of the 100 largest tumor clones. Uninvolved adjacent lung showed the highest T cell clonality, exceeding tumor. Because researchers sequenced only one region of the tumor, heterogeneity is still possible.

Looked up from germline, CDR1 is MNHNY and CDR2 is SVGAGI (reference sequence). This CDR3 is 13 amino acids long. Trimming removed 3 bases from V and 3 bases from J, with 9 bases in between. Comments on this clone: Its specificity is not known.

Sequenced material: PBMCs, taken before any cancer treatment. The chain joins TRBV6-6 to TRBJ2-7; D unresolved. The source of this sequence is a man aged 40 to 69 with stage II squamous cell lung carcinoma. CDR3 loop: CASSYRQDYEQYF. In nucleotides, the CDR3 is TGTGCCAGCAGTTATAGGCAGGACTACGAGCAGTACTTC.